Sequencing of this T cell receptor (beta chain) was carried out in a study of tumor-infiltrating lymphocytes in primary liver carcinoma. General study points: Among top clones, only about 8-25% appeared in all five tumor regions. It was in tumors, not blood, that the top-250-clone fraction was significantly higher (p = 0.039).

The study co-extracted DNA and RNA from approximately 20-30 mg of unsorted bulk tissue. Every tumor specimen contained over 85% viable tumor cells. Comment on this clonotype: As yet, its antigen is unknown. One end of the junction is discordant with germline, which a read error may explain.

The investigators made TCR beta cDNA from about 500 ng total RNA, using a constant-region primer. Libraries covering TCR beta were generated through three nested multiplex PCR rounds (using a slightly modified ARM-PCR). One entry per CDR3 protein, called by TCRdb with MiXCR from the multiplex PCR reads. This sample carries about 50,000 distinct CDR3 sequences, around 77% of them seen once, and the ten largest clones take 24%. The sequence was obtained from a man aged 35 to 55 with primary liver carcinoma and hepatitis B virus infection. The material sequenced was liver tumor tissue from sampling region 5. Described subset: tumor region T5, tumor centre.

The CDR3 here is CASILTLSGASEQYF. DNA for the CDR3: TGTGCCAGCATCTTAACCCTATCGGGGGCCAGCGAGCAGTACTTC. The rearrangement uses TRBV11-2 and TRBJ2-7, with D perhaps given as TRBD1 or TRBD2 (6 bases each). The CDR3 is 15 amino acids. Germline lookup yields CDR1 SGHAT and CDR2 FQNNGV.